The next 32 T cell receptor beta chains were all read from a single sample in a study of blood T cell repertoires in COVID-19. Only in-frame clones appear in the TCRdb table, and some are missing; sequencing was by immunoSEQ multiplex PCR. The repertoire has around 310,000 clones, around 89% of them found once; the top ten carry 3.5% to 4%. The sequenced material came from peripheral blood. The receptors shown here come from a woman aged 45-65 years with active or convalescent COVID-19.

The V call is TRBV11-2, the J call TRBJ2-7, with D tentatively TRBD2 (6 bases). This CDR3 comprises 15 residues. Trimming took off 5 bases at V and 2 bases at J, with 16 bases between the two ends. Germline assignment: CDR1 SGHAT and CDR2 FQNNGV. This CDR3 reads CASSPHGGITYEQYF. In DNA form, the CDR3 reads TGTGCCAGCAGCCCCCATGGGGGGATCACCTACGAGCAGTACTTC.

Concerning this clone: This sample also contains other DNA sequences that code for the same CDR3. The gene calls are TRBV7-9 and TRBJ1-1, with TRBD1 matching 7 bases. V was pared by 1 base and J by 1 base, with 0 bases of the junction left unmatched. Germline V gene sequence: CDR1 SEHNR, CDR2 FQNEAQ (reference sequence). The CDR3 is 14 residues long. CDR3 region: CASSLGQGNTEAFF. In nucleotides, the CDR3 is TGTGCCAGCAGCTTAGGACAGGGGAACACTGAAGCTTTCTTT.

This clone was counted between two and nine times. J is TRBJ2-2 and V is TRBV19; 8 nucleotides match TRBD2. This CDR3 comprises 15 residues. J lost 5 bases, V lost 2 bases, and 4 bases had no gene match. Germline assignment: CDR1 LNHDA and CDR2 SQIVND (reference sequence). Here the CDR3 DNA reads TGTGCCAGTAGTATAACTAGCGGAGTAACCGGGGAGCTGTTTTTT. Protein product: CASSITSGVTGELFF.

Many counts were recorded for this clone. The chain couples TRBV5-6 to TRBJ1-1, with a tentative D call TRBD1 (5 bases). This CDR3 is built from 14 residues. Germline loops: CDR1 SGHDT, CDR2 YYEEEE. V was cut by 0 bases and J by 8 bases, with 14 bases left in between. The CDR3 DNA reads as TGTGCCAGCAGCTTGGCCCGACAGCTACTCGAAGCTTTCTTT. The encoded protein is CASSLARQLLEAFF.

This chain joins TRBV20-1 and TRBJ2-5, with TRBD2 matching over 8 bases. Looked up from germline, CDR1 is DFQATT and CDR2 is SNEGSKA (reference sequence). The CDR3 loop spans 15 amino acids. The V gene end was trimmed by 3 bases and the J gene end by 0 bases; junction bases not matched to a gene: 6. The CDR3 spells CSASLAGWYQETQYF. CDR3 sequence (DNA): TGCAGTGCTAGTCTAGCGGGCTGGTACCAAGAGACCCAGTACTTC.

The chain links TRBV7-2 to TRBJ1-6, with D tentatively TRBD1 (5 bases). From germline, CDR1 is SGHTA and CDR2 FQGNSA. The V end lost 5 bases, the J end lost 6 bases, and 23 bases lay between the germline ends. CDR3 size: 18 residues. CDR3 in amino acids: CASSPRSLGGLSNSPLHF. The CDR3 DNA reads TGTGCCAGCAGCCCGAGATCCCTGGGGGGACTTAGTAATTCACCCCTCCACTTT. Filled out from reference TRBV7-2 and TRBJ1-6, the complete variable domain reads GAGVSQSPSNKVTEKGKDVELRCDPISGHTALYWYRQSLGQGLEFLIYFQGNSAPDKSGLPSDRFSAERTGGSVSTLTIQRTQQEDSAVYLCASSPRSLGGLSNSPLHFGNGTRLTVT.

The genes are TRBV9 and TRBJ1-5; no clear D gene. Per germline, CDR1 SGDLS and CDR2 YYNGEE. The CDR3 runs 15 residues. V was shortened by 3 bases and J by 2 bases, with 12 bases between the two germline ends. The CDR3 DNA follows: TGTGCCAGCAGCGCAACAGTCGGCGGCAATCAGCCCCAGCATTTT. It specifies CASSATVGGNQPQHF. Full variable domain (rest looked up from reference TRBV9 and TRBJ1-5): DSGVTQTPKHLITATGQRVTLRCSPRSGDLSVYWYQQSLDQGLQFLIQYYNGEERAKGNILERFSAQQFPDLHSELNLSSLELGDSALYFCASSATVGGNQPQHFGDGTRLSIL.

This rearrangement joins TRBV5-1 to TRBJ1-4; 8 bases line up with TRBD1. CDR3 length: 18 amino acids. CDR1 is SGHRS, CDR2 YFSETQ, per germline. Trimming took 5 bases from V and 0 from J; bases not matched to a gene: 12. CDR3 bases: TGCGCCAGCAGGACTGGGACAGGTTTTGGAGCAACTAATGAAAAACTGTTTTTT. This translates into CASRTGTGFGATNEKLFF.

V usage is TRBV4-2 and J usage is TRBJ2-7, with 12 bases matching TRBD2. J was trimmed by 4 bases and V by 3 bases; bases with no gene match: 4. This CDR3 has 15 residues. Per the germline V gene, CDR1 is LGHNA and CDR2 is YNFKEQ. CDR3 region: CASSHATSGGYEQYF. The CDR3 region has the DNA TGTGCCAGCAGCCATGCAACTAGCGGGGGGTACGAGCAGTACTTC.

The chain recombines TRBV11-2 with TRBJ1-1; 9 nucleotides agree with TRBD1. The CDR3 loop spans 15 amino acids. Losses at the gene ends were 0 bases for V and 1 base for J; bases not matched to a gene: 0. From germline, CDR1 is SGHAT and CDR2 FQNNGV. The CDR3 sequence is CASSLEGQGNTEAFF. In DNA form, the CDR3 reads TGTGCCAGCAGCTTAGAGGGACAGGGGAACACTGAAGCTTTCTTT.

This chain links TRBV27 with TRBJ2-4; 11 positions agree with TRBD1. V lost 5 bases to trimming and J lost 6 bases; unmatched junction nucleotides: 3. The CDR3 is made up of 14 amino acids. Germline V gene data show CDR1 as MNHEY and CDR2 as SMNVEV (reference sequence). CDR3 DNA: TGTGCCAGCAGTCCCGGGACAGGGGGAAACATTCAGTACTTC. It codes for CASSPGTGGNIQYF.

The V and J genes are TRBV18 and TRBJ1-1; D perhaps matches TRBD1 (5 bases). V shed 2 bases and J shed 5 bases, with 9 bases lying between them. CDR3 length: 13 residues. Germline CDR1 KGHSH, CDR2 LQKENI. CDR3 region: CASSPGRDTEAFF. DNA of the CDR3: TGTGCCAGCTCACCAGGCAGGGATACTGAAGCTTTCTTT.

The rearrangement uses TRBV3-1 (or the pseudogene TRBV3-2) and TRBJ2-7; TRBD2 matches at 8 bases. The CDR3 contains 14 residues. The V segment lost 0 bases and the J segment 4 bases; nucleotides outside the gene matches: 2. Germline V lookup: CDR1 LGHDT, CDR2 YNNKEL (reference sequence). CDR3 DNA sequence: TGTGCCAGCAGCCAAGAAGCGGGAGTATACGAGCAGTACTTC. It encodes CASSQEAGVYEQYF.

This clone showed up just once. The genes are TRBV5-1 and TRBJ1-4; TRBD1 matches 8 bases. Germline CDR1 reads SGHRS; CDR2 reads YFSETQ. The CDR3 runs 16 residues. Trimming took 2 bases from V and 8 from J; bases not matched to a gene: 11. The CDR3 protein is CASSLSVGTGGEKLFF. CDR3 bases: TGCGCCAGCAGCTTATCCGTGGGGACAGGAGGAGAAAAACTGTTTTTT.

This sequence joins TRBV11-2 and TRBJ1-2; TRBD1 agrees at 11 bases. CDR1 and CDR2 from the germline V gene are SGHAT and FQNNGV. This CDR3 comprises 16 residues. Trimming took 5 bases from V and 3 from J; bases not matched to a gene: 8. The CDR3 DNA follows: TGTGCCAGCAGCCCTCCCGGGACAGGGGGGTACTATGGCTACACCTTC. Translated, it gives CASSPPGTGGYYGYTF.

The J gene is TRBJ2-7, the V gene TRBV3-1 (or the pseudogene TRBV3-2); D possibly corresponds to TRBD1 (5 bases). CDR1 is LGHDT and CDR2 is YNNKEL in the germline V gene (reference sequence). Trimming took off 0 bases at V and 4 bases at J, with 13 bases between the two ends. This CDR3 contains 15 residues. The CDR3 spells CASSQDRAGKYEQYF. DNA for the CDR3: TGTGCCAGCAGCCAAGATCGAGCAGGGAAGTACGAGCAGTACTTC.

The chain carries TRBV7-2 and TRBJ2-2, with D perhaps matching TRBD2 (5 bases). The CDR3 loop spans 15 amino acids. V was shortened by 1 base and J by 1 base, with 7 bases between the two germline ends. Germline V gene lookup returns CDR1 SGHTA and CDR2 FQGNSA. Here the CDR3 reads CASSLVGKNTGELFF. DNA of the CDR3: TGTGCCAGCAGCTTAGTCGGGAAGAACACCGGGGAGCTGTTTTTT.

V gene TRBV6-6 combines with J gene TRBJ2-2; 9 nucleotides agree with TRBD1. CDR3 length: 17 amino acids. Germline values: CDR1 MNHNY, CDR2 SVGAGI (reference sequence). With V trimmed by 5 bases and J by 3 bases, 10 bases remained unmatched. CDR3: CASSPLPWDRDTGELFF. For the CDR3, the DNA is TGTGCCAGCAGTCCACTACCCTGGGACAGGGACACCGGGGAGCTGTTTTTT.

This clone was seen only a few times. The DNA for the CDR3 is TGCGCCAGCAGCCTAGGGGGTCGAGACTCTGGGGCCAACGTCCTGACTTTC. Translated, it gives CASSLGGRDSGANVLTF. The rearrangement uses TRBV5-1 and TRBJ2-6; D might be TRBD1 (6 bases). V was pared by 4 bases and J by 0 bases, with 14 bases between. Germline values: CDR1 SGHRS, CDR2 YFSETQ. The CDR3 spans 17 residues. Supplemented by reference TRBV5-1 and TRBJ2-6, the full variable domain reads KAGVTQTPRYLIKTRGQQVTLSCSPISGHRSVSWYQQTPGQGLQFLFEYFSETQRNKGNFPGRFSGRQFSNSRSEMNVSTLELGDSALYLCASSLGGRDSGANVLTFGAGSRLTVL.

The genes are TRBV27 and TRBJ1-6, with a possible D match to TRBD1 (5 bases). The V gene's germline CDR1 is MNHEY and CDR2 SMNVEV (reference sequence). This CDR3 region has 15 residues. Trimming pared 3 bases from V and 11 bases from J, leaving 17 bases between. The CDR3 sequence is CASSFRPTGLPPLHF. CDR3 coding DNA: TGTGCCAGCAGTTTCCGCCCCACGGGACTTCCACCCCTCCACTTT.

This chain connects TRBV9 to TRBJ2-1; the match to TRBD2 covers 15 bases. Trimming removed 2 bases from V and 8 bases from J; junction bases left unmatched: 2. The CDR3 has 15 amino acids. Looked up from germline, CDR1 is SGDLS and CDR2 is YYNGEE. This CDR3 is CASSVGTSGGYEQFF. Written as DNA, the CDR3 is TGTGCCAGCAGCGTCGGGACTAGCGGGGGGTATGAGCAGTTCTTC.

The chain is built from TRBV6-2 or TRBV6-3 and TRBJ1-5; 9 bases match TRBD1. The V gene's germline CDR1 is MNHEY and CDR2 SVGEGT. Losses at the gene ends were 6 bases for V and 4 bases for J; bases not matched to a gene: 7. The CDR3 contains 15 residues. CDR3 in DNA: TGTGCCAGCAGCCCCGGACAGGGGCAAAATCAGCCCCAGCATTTT. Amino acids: CASSPGQGQNQPQHF.

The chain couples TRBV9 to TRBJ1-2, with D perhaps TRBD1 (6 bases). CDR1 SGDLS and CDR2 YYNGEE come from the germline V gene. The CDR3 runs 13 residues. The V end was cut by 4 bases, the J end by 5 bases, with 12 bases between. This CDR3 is CASSPGTPYGYTF. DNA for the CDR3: TGTGCCAGCAGCCCCGGGACACCTTATGGCTACACCTTC.

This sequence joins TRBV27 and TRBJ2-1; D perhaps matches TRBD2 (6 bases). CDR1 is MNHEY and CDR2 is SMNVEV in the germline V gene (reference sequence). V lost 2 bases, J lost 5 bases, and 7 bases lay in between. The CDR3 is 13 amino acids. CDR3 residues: CASSLPGDNEQFF. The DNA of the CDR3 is TGTGCCAGCAGTTTACCGGGAGACAATGAGCAGTTCTTC.

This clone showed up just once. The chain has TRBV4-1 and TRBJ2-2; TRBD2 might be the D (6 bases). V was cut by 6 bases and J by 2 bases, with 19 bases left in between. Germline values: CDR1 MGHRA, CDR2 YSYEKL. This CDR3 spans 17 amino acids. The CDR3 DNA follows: TGCGCCAGCAGTCTGGCCGGGGGACGGAGTAACACCGGGGAGCTGTTTTTT. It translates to CASSLAGGRSNTGELFF.

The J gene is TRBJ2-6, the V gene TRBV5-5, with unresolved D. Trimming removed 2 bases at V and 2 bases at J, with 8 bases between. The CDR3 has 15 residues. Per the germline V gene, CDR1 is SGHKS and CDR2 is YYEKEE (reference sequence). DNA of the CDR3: TGTGCCAGCAGCTTAATAGTGGCTGGGGCCAACGTCCTGACTTTC. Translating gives CASSLIVAGANVLTF. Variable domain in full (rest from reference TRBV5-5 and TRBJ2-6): DAGVTQSPTHLIKTRGQQVTLRCSPISGHKSVSWYQQVLGQGPQFIFQYYEKEERGRGNFPDRFSARQFPNYSSELNVNALLLGDSALYLCASSLIVAGANVLTFGAGSRLTVL.

The CDR3 DNA reads as TGTGCCAGCAGCGAACTAGCGGGGGGGGGAGATACGCAGTATTTT. Translation: CASSELAGGGDTQYF. The chain recombines TRBV6-6 with TRBJ2-3; 13 bases line up with TRBD2. Germline assignment: CDR1 MNHNY and CDR2 SVGAGI (reference sequence). V shed 6 bases and J 5 bases; nucleotides not matched to a gene: 5. This CDR3 spans 15 amino acids.

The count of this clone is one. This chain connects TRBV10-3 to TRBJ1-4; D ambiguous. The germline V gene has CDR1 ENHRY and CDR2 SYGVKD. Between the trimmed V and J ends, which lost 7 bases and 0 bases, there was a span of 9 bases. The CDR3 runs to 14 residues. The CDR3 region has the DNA TGTGCCATCACCAGACTCCCAACTAATGAAAAACTGTTTTTT. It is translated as CAITRLPTNEKLFF.

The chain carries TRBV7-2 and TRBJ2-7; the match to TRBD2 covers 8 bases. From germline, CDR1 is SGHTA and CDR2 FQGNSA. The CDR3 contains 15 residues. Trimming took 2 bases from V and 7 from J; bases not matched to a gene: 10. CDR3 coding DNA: TGTGCCAGCAGCTTAATGATGCGCGGGAGGTCTGAGCAGTACTTC. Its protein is CASSLMMRGRSEQYF.

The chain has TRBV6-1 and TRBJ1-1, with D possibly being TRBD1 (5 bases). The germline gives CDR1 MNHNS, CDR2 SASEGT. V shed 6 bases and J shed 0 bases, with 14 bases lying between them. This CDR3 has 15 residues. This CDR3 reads CASSTSTAMNTEAFF. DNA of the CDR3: TGTGCCAGCAGCACTTCGACAGCCATGAACACTGAAGCTTTCTTT.

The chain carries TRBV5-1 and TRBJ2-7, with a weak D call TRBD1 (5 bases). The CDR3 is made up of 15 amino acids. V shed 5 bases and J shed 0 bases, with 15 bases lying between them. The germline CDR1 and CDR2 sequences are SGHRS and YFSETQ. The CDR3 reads CASSPRGETSYEQYF. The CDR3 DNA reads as TGCGCCAGCAGTCCAAGGGGTGAAACCTCCTACGAGCAGTACTTC. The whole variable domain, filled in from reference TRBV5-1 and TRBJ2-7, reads KAGVTQTPRYLIKTRGQQVTLSCSPISGHRSVSWYQQTPGQGLQFLFEYFSETQRNKGNFPGRFSGRQFSNSRSEMNVSTLELGDSALYLCASSPRGETSYEQYFGPGTRLTVT.

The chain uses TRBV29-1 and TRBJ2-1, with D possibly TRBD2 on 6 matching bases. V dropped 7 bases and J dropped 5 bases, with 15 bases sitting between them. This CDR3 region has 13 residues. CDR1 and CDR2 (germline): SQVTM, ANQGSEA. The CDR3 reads CSAASVRHNEQFF. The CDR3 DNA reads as TGCAGCGCAGCTAGCGTGAGGCACAATGAGCAGTTCTTC.